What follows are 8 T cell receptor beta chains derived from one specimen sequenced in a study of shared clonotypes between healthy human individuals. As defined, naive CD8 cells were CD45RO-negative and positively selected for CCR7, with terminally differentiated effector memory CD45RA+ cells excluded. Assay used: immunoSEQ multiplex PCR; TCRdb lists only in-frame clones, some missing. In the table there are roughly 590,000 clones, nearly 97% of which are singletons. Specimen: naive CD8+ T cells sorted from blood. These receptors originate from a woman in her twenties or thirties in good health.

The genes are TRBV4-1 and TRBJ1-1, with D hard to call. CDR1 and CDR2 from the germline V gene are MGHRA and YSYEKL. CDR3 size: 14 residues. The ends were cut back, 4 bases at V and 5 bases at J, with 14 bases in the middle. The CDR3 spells CASSLIFGSTEAFF. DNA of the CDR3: TGCGCCAGCAGCCTTATCTTCGGGAGTACTGAAGCTTTCTTT.

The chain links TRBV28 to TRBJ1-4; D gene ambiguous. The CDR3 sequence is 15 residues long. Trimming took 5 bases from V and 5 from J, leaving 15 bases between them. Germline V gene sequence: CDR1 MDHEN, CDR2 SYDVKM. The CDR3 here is CASSSFGLKNEKLFF. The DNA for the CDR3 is TGTGCCAGCAGTAGCTTCGGACTAAAGAATGAAAAACTGTTTTTT.

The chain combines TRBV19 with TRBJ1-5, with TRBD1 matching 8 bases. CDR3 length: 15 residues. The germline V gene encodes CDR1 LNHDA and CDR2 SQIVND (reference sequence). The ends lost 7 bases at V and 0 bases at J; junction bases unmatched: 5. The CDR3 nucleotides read TGTGCCAGTACCCAGGACAGGGATAGCAATCAGCCCCAGCATTTT. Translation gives CASTQDRDSNQPQHF.

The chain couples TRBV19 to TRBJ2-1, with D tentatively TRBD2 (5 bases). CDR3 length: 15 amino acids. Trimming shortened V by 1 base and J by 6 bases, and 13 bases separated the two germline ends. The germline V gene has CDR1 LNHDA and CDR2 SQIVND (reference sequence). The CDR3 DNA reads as TGTGCCAGTAGTATAGCTCGGGGTTTGGCCAATGAGCAGTTCTTC. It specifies CASSIARGLANEQFF.

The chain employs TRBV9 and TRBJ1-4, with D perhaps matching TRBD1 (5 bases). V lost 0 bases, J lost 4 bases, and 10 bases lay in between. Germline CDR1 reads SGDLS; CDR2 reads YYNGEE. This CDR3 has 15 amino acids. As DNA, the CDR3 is TGTGCCAGCAGCGTAGGAGGGGCCGTTAATGAAAAACTGTTTTTT. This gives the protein CASSVGGAVNEKLFF.

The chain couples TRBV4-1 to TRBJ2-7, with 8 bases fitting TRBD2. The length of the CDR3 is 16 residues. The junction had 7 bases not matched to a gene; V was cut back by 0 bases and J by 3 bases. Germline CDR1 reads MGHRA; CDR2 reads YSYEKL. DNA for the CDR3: TGCGCCAGCAGCCAAGAATTTGAGCGGGGGCTCTACGAGCAGTACTTC. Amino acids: CASSQEFERGLYEQYF.

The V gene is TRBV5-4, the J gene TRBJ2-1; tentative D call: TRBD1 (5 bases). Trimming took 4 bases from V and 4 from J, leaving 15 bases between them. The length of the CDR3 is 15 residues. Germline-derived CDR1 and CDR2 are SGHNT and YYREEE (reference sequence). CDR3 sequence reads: CASSPVQATYNEQFF. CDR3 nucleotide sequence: TGTGCCAGCAGCCCCGTACAGGCTACTTACAATGAGCAGTTCTTC. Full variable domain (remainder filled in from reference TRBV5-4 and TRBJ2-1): ETGVTQSPTHLIKTRGQQVTLRCSSQSGHNTVSWYQQALGQGPQFIFQYYREEENGRGNFPPRFSGLQFPNYSSELNVNALELDDSALYLCASSPVQATYNEQFFGPGTRLTVL.

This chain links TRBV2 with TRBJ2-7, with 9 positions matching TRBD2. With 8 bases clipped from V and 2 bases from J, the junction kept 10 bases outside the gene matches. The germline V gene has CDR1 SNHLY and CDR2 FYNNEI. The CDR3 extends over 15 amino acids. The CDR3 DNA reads TGTGCCAGCGAGCCGGGCGGGAGGGCGGCCTACGAGCAGTACTTC. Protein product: CASEPGGRAAYEQYF.